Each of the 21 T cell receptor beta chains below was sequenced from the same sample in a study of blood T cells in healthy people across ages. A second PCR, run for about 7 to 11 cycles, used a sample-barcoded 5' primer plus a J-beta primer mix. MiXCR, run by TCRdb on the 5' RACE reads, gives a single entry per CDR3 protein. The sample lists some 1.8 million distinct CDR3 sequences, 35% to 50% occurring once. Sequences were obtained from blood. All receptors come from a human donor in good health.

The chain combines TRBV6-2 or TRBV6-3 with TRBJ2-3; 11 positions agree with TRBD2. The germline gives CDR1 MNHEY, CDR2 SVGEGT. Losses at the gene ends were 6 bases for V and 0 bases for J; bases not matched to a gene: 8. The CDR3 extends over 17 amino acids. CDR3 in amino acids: CASSITSGGSSTDTQYF. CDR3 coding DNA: TGTGCCAGCAGCATAACTAGCGGGGGATCTAGCACAGATACGCAGTATTTT.

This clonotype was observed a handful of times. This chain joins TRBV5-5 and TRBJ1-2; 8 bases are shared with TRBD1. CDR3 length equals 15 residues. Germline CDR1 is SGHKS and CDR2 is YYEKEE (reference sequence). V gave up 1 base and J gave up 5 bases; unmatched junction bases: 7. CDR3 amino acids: CASSLWGDRLYGYTF. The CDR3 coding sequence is TGTGCCAGCAGCTTGTGGGGGGACAGGTTGTATGGCTACACCTTC. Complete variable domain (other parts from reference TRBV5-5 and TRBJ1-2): DAGVTQSPTHLIKTRGQQVTLRCSPISGHKSVSWYQQVLGQGPQFIFQYYEKEERGRGNFPDRFSARQFPNYSSELNVNALLLGDSALYLCASSLWGDRLYGYTFGSGTRLTVV.

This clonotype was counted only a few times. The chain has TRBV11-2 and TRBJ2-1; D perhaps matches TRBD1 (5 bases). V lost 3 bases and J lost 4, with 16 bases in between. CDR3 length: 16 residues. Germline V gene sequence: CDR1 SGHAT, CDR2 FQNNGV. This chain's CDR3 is CASSLGSQVRYNEQFF. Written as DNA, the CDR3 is TGTGCCAGCAGCTTGGGTTCACAGGTCCGGTACAATGAGCAGTTCTTC.

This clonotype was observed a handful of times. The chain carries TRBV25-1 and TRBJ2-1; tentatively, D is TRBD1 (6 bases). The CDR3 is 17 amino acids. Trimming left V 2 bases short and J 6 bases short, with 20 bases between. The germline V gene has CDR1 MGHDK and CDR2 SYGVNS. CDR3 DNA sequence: TGTGCCAGCAGTGAAACGTCCACAGGGTCCGGCACCAATGAGCAGTTCTTC. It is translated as CASSETSTGSGTNEQFF.

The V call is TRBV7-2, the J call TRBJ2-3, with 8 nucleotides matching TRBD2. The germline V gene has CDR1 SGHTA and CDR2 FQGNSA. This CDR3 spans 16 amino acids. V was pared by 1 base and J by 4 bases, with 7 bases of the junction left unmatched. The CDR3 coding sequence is TGTGCCAGCAGCTTAGAGGTTGCGGGGGGCGCAGATACGCAGTATTTT. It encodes CASSLEVAGGADTQYF.

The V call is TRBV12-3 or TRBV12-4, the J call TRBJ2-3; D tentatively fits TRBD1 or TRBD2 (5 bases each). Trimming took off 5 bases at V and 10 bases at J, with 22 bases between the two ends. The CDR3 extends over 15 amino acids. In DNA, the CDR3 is TGTGCCAGCAGTCTAATGGCCCAGGGACCATATCCGCAGTATTTT. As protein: CASSLMAQGPYPQYF.

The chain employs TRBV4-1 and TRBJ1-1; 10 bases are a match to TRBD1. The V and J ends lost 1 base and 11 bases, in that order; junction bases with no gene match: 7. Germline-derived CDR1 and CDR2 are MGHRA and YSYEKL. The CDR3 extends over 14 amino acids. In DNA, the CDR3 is TGCGCCAGCAGCCAAGGACAGGGGGCGCGTACGGCTTTCTTT. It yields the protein CASSQGQGARTAFF.

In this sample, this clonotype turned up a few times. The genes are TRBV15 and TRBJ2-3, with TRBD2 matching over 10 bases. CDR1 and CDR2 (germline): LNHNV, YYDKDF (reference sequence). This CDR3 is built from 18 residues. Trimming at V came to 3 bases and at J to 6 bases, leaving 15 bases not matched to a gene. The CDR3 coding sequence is TGTGCCACCAGCAGGGGAACCGTTACTAGCGGGGTCCGTGATACGCAGTATTTT. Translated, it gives CATSRGTVTSGVRDTQYF.

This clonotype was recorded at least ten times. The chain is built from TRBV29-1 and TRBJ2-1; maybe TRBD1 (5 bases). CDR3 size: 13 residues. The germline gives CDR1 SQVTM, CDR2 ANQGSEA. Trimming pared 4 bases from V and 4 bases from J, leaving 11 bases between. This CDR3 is CSVGGRAYNEQFF. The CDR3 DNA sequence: TGCAGCGTTGGGGGCAGGGCGTACAATGAGCAGTTCTTC.

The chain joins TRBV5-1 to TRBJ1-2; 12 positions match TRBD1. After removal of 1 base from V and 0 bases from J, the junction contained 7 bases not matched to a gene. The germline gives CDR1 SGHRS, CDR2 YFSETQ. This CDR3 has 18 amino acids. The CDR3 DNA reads TGCGCCAGCAGCTTGAGGCCGGGACAGGGGGCCTCTAACTATGGCTACACCTTC. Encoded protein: CASSLRPGQGASNYGYTF.

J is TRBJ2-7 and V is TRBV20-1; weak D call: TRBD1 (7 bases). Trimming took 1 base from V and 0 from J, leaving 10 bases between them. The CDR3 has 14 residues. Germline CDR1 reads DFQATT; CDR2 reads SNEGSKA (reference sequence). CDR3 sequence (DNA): TGCAGTGCTAGAGGCCAGGGGGGCTCCTACGAGCAGTACTTC. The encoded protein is CSARGQGGSYEQYF.

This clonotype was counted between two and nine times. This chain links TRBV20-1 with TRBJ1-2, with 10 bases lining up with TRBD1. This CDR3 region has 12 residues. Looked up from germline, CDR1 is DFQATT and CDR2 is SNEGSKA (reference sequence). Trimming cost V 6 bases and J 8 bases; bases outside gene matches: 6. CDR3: CSARDRGPGYTF. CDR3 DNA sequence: TGCAGTGCACGGGACAGGGGACCGGGCTACACCTTC.

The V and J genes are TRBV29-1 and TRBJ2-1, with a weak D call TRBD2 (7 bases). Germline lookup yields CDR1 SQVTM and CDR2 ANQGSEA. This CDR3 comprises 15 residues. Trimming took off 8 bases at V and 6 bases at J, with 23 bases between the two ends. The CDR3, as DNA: TGCAGCCTTACGGGGGGCTACATTGATTTCAATGAGCAGTTCTTC. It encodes CSLTGGYIDFNEQFF.

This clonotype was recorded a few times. CDR3: CATAQGLGYGYTF. CDR3 sequence (DNA): TGTGCCACCGCACAGGGGTTAGGCTATGGCTACACCTTC. The chain joins TRBV10-3 to TRBJ1-2; 7 bases map to TRBD1. The CDR3 is made up of 13 amino acids. V was pared by 10 bases and J by 4 bases, with 9 bases of the junction left unmatched. In germline, CDR1 is ENHRY, CDR2 SYGVKD.

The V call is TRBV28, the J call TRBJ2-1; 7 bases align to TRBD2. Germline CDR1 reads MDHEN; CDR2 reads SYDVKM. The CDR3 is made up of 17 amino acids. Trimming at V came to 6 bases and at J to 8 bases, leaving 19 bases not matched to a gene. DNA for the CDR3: TGTGCCAGCAGCGCTCACAGCGGGGACTGGGGGTCGTATGAGCAGTTCTTC. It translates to CASSAHSGDWGSYEQFF.

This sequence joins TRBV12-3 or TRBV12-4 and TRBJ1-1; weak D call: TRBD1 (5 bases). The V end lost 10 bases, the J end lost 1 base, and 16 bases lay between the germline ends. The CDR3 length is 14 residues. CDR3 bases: TGTGCCACCCGAATGGGGCAGACGAACACTGAAGCTTTCTTT. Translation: CATRMGQTNTEAFF.

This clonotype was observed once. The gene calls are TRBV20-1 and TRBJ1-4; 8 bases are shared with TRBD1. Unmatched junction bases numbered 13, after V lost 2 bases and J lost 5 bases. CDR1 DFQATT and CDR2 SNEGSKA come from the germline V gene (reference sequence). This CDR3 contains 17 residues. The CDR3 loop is CSARPSDRGEVNEKLFF. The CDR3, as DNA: TGCAGTGCTAGACCCTCAGACAGGGGAGAAGTCAATGAAAAACTGTTTTTT.

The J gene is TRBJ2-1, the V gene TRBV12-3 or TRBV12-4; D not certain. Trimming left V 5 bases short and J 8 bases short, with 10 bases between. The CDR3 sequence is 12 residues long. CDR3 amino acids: CASSHLRYEQFF. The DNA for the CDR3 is TGTGCCAGCAGTCATCTCCGCTATGAGCAGTTCTTC.

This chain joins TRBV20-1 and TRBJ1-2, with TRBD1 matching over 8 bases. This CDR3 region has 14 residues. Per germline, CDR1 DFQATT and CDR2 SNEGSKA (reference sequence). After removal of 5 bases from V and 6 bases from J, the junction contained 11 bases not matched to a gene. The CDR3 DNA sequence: TGCAGTGCTTTTACCGGACAGGGTAGGGATGGCTACACCTTC. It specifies CSAFTGQGRDGYTF.

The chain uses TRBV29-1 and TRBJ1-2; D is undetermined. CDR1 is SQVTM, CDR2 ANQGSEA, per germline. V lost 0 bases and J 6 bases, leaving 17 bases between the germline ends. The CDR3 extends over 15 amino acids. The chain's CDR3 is CSVEDLGKAGNGYTF. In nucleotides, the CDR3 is TGCAGCGTTGAAGATCTGGGAAAGGCGGGGAATGGCTACACCTTC.

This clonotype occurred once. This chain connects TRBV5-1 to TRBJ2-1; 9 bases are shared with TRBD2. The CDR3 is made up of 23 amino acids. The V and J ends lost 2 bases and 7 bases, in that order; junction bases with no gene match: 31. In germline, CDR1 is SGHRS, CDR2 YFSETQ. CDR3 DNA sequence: TGCGCCAGCAGCTTTCGAGGGGGTACCCCTAGCGGGAACGTCGGGTTATTGTTTAATGAGCAGTTCTTC. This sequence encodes CASSFRGGTPSGNVGLLFNEQFF.